These 17 T cell receptor beta chains were sequenced from one sample in a study of identical twins. TCRdb re-called the 5' RACE reads through MiXCR, storing one row per CDR3 protein. Of about 1.7 million distinct CDR3 sequences in the sample, less than 40% were seen once. The source material was cord blood. All receptors derive from a newborn girl in good health.

This clonotype was counted a few times. The V call is TRBV24-1, the J call TRBJ2-1; 7 positions agree with TRBD2. The CDR3 contains 13 residues. CDR1 and CDR2 (germline): KGHDR, SFDVKD. V trimming: 7 bases; J trimming: 9 bases; junction bases outside the gene matches: 8. CDR3 loop: CATRAGTTPEQFF. DNA for the CDR3: TGTGCCACCAGGGCCGGGACTACGCCTGAGCAGTTCTTC.

This clonotype came up a few times. This chain joins TRBV29-1 and TRBJ2-7, with a weak D call TRBD2 (6 bases). CDR3 length: 16 amino acids. The germline gives CDR1 SQVTM, CDR2 ANQGSEA. Trimming took 5 bases from V and 0 from J, leaving 20 bases between them. The CDR3 DNA reads TGCAGCGTTCGCTCGGCGGGAAGTAAAAGCTCCTACGAGCAGTACTTC. Amino acid sequence: CSVRSAGSKSSYEQYF.

The J gene is TRBJ2-7, the V gene TRBV7-9, with 10 bases identical to TRBD2. CDR1 SEHNR and CDR2 FQNEAQ come from the germline V gene (reference sequence). J was trimmed by 0 bases and V by 5 bases; bases with no gene match: 4. There are 15 residues in the CDR3. CDR3 sequence reads: CASSTGLAASYEQYF. CDR3 nucleotides: TGTGCCAGCAGCACTGGACTAGCGGCCTCCTACGAGCAGTACTTC.

The chain recombines TRBV10-3 with TRBJ2-2; D is perhaps TRBD1 (5 bases). Germline V gene sequence: CDR1 ENHRY, CDR2 SYGVKD. The CDR3 is 15 amino acids. V was clipped by 4 bases and J by 6 bases, with 15 bases between them. CDR3 nucleotide sequence: TGTGCCATCAGTGGCAGGGAAATTGGCGCCGGGGAGCTGTTTTTT. Protein sequence: CAISGREIGAGELFF.

The rearrangement links TRBV20-1 to TRBJ2-7; D may correspond to TRBD1 or TRBD2 (5 bases each). The V and J ends lost 0 bases and 8 bases respectively, with 8 bases between them. CDR3 length equals 11 residues. Germline CDR1 DFQATT, CDR2 SNEGSKA (reference sequence). The CDR3 reads CSARDGTKQYF. The CDR3 DNA is TGCAGTGCTAGAGATGGGACCAAGCAGTACTTC.

The table lists this clonotype with a few counts. The chain carries TRBV20-1 and TRBJ2-3; maybe TRBD2 (5 bases). Germline assignment: CDR1 DFQATT and CDR2 SNEGSKA (reference sequence). V was cut by 4 bases and J by 6 bases, with 14 bases left in between. The CDR3 is 13 amino acids. The DNA of the CDR3 is TGCAGTGCTATGATAGGGCCGGGGGATACGCAGTATTTT. It specifies CSAMIGPGDTQYF.

The rearrangement joins TRBV7-6 to TRBJ2-1; 12 positions agree with TRBD2. The trim removed 1 base at V and 5 bases at J, leaving 9 bases unmatched. This CDR3 contains 18 residues. Germline loops: CDR1 SGHVS, CDR2 FNYEAQ. The CDR3: CASSLEPWGLAGNNEQFF. In DNA form, the CDR3 reads TGTGCCAGCAGCTTAGAACCCTGGGGACTAGCGGGTAACAATGAGCAGTTCTTC.

The J gene is TRBJ1-5, the V gene TRBV20-1, with 10 bases lining up with TRBD1. V gave up 3 bases and J gave up 6 bases; unmatched junction bases: 5. This CDR3 has 14 residues. CDR1 and CDR2 from the germline V gene are DFQATT and SNEGSKA (reference sequence). CDR3 protein: CSARIGQGGQPQHF. The DNA of the CDR3 is TGCAGTGCTAGGATCGGACAGGGGGGTCAGCCCCAGCATTTT.

The V gene is TRBV28, the J gene TRBJ2-1; D possibly corresponds to TRBD1 (6 bases). Germline V gene lookup returns CDR1 MDHEN and CDR2 SYDVKM. CDR3 length equals 16 residues. V dropped 6 bases and J dropped 0 bases, with 15 bases sitting between them. The CDR3 DNA reads as TGTGCCAGCAGCTCCCCTTCAGGGGTCTCCTACAATGAGCAGTTCTTC. Translated: CASSSPSGVSYNEQFF.

This clonotype was seen only a few times. V is TRBV2 and J is TRBJ2-1; 7 nucleotides match TRBD2. Germline CDR1 and CDR2: SNHLY and FYNNEI. The CDR3 is 13 residues long. The V segment lost 11 bases and the J segment 1 base; nucleotides outside the gene matches: 5. CDR3 DNA: TGTGCCGGGCGAGCGGGGTCCTACAATGAGCAGTTCTTC. This gives the protein CAGRAGSYNEQFF. Complete variable domain (other parts from reference TRBV2 and TRBJ2-1): EPEVTQTPSHQVTQMGQEVILRCVPISNHLYFYWYRQILGQKVEFLVSFYNNEISEKSEIFDDQFSVERPDGSNFTLKIRSTKLEDSAMYFCAGRAGSYNEQFFGPGTRLTVL.

V and J are TRBV25-1 and TRBJ2-7; D is undetermined. Germline-derived CDR1 and CDR2 are MGHDK and SYGVNS. CDR3 length: 12 residues. Trimming cost V 3 bases and J 1 base, with 4 bases left between them. CDR3: CASSDQSYEQYF. The DNA of the CDR3 is TGTGCCAGCAGTGATCAGTCCTACGAGCAGTACTTC.

This sequence joins TRBV5-1 and TRBJ1-1, with D maybe TRBD1 (6 bases). Trimming removed 2 bases from V and 4 bases from J, with 12 bases in between. There are 14 residues in the CDR3. Germline loops: CDR1 SGHRS, CDR2 YFSETQ. DNA for the CDR3: TGCGCCAGCAGCTTAAGAACAGGGATCACTGAAGCTTTCTTT. This encodes CASSLRTGITEAFF.

The chain carries TRBV20-1 and TRBJ1-5; D unresolved. The CDR3 has 15 amino acids. V lost 0 bases and J 4 bases, leaving 13 bases between the germline ends. Germline CDR1 DFQATT, CDR2 SNEGSKA (reference sequence). Here the CDR3 DNA reads TGCAGTGCTAGAGAAGTGAACCTTGGGAATCAGCCCCAGCATTTT. Translation: CSAREVNLGNQPQHF.

There are a few counts of this clonotype. The chain joins TRBV20-1 to TRBJ2-7; D is undetermined. Per germline, CDR1 DFQATT and CDR2 SNEGSKA (reference sequence). With 3 bases removed from V and 3 bases from J, the gap between germline ends came to 18 bases. CDR3 length: 15 amino acids. The CDR3 DNA follows: TGCAGTGCTAGGTTTAGTGGGGTGCGTTACTACGAGCAGTACTTC. It yields the protein CSARFSGVRYYEQYF.

This clonotype was observed a few times. This chain uses TRBV20-1 with TRBJ2-1, with 8 bases fitting TRBD1. The tail of the sequence fits TRBJ2-7 better, so the J call may be wrong. Germline loops: CDR1 DFQATT, CDR2 SNEGSKA (reference sequence). There are 14 residues in the CDR3. DNA of the CDR3: TGCAGTGCTAGGGGACAGGCCCATTACAATGAGCAGTACTTC. It encodes CSARGQAHYNEQYF.

The sample holds a few counts of this clonotype. The chain has TRBV6-2 or TRBV6-3 and TRBJ2-7; a weak D match, TRBD2 (5 bases). V gave up 6 bases and J gave up 0 bases, with 12 bases separating them. The CDR3 extends over 14 amino acids. CDR1 and CDR2 (germline): MNHEY, SVGEGT. In DNA form, the CDR3 reads TGTGCCAGCAGCCTTCGGAGGTACTCCTACGAGCAGTACTTC. It specifies CASSLRRYSYEQYF.

In its sample, this clonotype was seen a few times. DNA for the CDR3: TGCGCCAGCAGCCTCCGGACTAGCGGGAACCCTGCCAATGAGCAGTTCTTC. Translating it yields CASSLRTSGNPANEQFF. The rearrangement joins TRBV5-1 to TRBJ2-1, with 12 nucleotides matching TRBD2. J lost 6 bases, V lost 4 bases, and 11 bases had no gene match. CDR3 length equals 17 residues. Germline loops: CDR1 SGHRS, CDR2 YFSETQ.